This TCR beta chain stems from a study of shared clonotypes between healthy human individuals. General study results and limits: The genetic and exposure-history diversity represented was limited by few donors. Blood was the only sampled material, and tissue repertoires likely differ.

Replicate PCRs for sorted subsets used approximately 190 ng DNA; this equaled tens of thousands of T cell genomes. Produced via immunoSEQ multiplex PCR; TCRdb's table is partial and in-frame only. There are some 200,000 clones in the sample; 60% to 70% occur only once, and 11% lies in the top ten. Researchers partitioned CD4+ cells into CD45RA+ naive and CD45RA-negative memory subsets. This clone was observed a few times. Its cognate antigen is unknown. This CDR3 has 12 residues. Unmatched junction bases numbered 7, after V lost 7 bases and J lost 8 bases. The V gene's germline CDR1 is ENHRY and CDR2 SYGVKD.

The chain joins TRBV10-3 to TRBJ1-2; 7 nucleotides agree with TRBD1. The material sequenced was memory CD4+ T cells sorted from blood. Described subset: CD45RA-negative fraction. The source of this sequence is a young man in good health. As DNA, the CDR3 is TGTGCCATCACCTCGACAGGGATCGGCTACACCTTC. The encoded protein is CAITSTGIGYTF.